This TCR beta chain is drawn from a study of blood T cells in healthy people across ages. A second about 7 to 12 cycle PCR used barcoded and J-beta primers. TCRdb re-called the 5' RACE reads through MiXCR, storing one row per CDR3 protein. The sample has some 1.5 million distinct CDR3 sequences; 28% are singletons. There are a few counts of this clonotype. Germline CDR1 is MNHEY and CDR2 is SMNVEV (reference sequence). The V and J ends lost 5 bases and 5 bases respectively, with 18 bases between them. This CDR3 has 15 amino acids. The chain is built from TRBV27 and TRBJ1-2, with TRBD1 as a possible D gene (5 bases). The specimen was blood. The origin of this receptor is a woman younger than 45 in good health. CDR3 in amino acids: CASSLQGGEWYGYTF. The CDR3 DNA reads TGTGCCAGCAGTCTCCAGGGTGGGGAGTGGTATGGCTACACCTTC.